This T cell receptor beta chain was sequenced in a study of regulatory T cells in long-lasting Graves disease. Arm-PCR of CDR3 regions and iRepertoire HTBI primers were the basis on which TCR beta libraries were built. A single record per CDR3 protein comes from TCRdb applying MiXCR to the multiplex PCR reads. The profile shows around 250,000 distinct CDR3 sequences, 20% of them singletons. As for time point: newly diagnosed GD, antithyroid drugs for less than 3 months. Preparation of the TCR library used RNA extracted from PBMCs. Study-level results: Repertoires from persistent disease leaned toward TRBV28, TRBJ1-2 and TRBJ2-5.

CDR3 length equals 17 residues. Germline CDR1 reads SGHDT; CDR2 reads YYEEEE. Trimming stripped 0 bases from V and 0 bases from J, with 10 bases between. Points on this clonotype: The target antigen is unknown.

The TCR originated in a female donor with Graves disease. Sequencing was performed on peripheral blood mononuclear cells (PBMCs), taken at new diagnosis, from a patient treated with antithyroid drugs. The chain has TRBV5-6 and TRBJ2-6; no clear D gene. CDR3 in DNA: TGTGCCAGCAGCTTGGGTGCGGTGGTCTCTGGGGCCAACGTCCTGACTTTC. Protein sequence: CASSLGAVVSGANVLTF.